Listed here are 28 T cell receptor beta chains from one sample, sequenced in a study of CD4+ T cells in melanoma. Only in-frame clones appear in the TCRdb table, and some are missing; sequencing was by immunoSEQ multiplex PCR. The table has about 140,000 clones, around 90% seen once. The receptors here all came from a human donor with melanoma.

The V and J genes are TRBV9 and TRBJ2-5; TRBD1 matches 8 bases. V lost 7 bases, J lost 1 base, and 6 bases stayed unmatched. Germline V CDR1 and CDR2: SGDLS, YYNGEE. The CDR3 sequence is 14 residues long. Here the CDR3 DNA reads TGTGCCAGCGGCCCAGGGGGCTCCCAAGAGACCCAGTACTTC. It translates to CASGPGGSQETQYF.

CDR3: CASSTQGGSYEQYF. The CDR3, as DNA: TGTGCCAGTAGTACACAGGGGGGATCCTACGAGCAGTACTTC. J is TRBJ2-7 and V is TRBV19, with 8 positions matching TRBD1. V shed 4 bases and J 1 base; nucleotides not matched to a gene: 3. The CDR3 has 14 residues. Germline CDR1 and CDR2: LNHDA and SQIVND (reference sequence).

V usage is TRBV7-6 and J usage is TRBJ1-5; D remains unclear. Trimming pared 5 bases from V and 2 bases from J, leaving 10 bases between. Germline V gives CDR1 SGHVS, CDR2 FNYEAQ. The length of the CDR3 is 14 residues. CDR3: CASSLNSGNQPQHF. The CDR3 nucleotides are TGTGCCAGCAGCCTCAACAGTGGCAATCAGCCCCAGCATTTT. Together with reference TRBV7-6 and TRBJ1-5, the CDR3 gives the full variable domain: GAGVSQSPRYKVTKRGQDVALRCDPISGHVSLYWYRQALGQGPEFLTYFNYEAQQDKSGLPNDRFSAERPEGSISTLTIQRTEQRDSAMYRCASSLNSGNQPQHFGDGTRLSIL.

V usage is TRBV5-6 and J usage is TRBJ2-7; D gene uncertain. The CDR3 is 13 amino acids. The V and J ends lost 1 base and 0 bases respectively, with 5 bases between them. Germline CDR1 SGHDT, CDR2 YYEEEE. The CDR3 nucleotides are TGTGCCAGCAGCTTGTTCAGCTCCTACGAGCAGTACTTC. The encoded protein is CASSLFSSYEQYF.

CDR3 sequence (DNA): TGTGCCAGCAGTCGGACAGGGGCGAATCAGCCCCAGCATTTT. Protein sequence: CASSRTGANQPQHF. The V and J genes are TRBV2 and TRBJ1-5; 9 bases line up with TRBD1. The CDR3 spans 14 residues. Germline loops: CDR1 SNHLY, CDR2 FYNNEI. The V and J ends lost 5 bases and 4 bases, in that order; junction bases with no gene match: 3.

This clone appeared once. The chain is built from TRBV5-1 and TRBJ2-3, with D perhaps TRBD1 or TRBD2 (5 bases each). The CDR3 has 13 amino acids. Germline loops: CDR1 SGHRS, CDR2 YFSETQ. V was pared by 6 bases and J by 1 base, with 9 bases between. The CDR3 loop is CASNLGGTDTQYF. The CDR3 DNA follows: TGCGCCAGCAACCTGGGGGGCACAGATACGCAGTATTTT.

The rearrangement joins TRBV6-6 to TRBJ1-6; 8 nucleotides match TRBD1. There are 15 residues in the CDR3. The germline V gene has CDR1 MNHNY and CDR2 SVGAGI (reference sequence). Germline trimming cut 4 bases from V and 9 bases from J; bases unmatched to any gene: 8. The DNA for the CDR3 is TGTGCCAGCAGTTCGCCTACAGGGGGAGGTTCACCCCTCCACTTT. Encoded protein: CASSSPTGGGSPLHF.

V usage is TRBV10-3 and J usage is TRBJ1-2; weak D call: TRBD1 (5 bases). CDR1 and CDR2 (germline): ENHRY, SYGVKD. The V end was cut by 0 bases, the J end by 5 bases, with 13 bases between. CDR3 size: 15 residues. The CDR3 DNA sequence: TGTGCCATCAGTGAGTCCGTGCAGGGCCATTATGGCTACACCTTC. Protein: CAISESVQGHYGYTF.

The chain has TRBV7-3 and TRBJ2-1, with TRBD2 matching 8 bases. Trimming cost V 5 bases and J 6 bases; bases outside gene matches: 3. This CDR3 is built from 13 residues. Germline lookup yields CDR1 SGHTA and CDR2 FQGTGA. The CDR3 DNA reads as TGTGCCAGCAGCACGAGCGGGGGCAATGAGCAGTTCTTC. Translation: CASSTSGGNEQFF. The whole variable domain, remainder taken from reference TRBV7-3 and TRBJ2-1, is GAGVSQTPSNKVTEKGKYVELRCDPISGHTALYWYRQSLGQGPEFLIYFQGTGAADDSGLPNDRFFAVRPEGSVSTLKIQRTERGDSAVYLCASSTSGGNEQFFGPGTRLTVL.

This rearrangement joins TRBV23-1 to TRBJ2-1; tentatively, D is TRBD1 (6 bases). TRBV23-1 is an ORF, and what it does is uncertain. The CDR3 extends over 15 amino acids. V was shortened by 3 bases and J by 3 bases, with 12 bases between the two germline ends. As DNA, the CDR3 is TGCGCCAGCAGTCAGCAGCAGGGGAGCTACAATGAGCAGTTCTTC. Translation gives CASSQQQGSYNEQFF.

CDR3 DNA: TGTGCCTGGAGTCCGGGGCTAGGCTCACCCCTCCACTTT. Translated: CAWSPGLGSPLHF. V and J are TRBV30 and TRBJ1-6, with a tentative D call TRBD1 (5 bases). In germline, CDR1 is GTSNPN, CDR2 SVGIG (reference sequence). V was pared by 2 bases and J by 10 bases, with 12 bases between. This CDR3 region has 13 residues.

V usage is TRBV9 and J usage is TRBJ1-5; D may be TRBD1 (6 bases). Per the germline V gene, CDR1 is SGDLS and CDR2 is YYNGEE. The CDR3 is made up of 15 amino acids. Trimming took off 0 bases at V and 5 bases at J, with 12 bases between the two ends. The CDR3 region has the DNA TGTGCCAGCAGCGTAGGGCCCGAGGGGGATCAGCCCCAGCATTTT. Translated, it gives CASSVGPEGDQPQHF.

The rearrangement uses TRBV7-6 and TRBJ2-7, with a tentative D call TRBD1 (5 bases). V was trimmed by 3 bases and J by 4 bases, leaving 10 bases between them. Germline loops: CDR1 SGHVS, CDR2 FNYEAQ. The CDR3 has 13 residues. The CDR3 DNA sequence: TGTGCCAGCAGCTTTACGACAGATTACGAGCAGTACTTC. Translation: CASSFTTDYEQYF.

V is TRBV5-5 and J is TRBJ1-1; TRBD1 agrees at 7 bases. Trimming removed 2 bases from V and 6 bases from J; junction bases left unmatched: 7. Germline-derived CDR1 and CDR2 are SGHKS and YYEKEE (reference sequence). There are 14 residues in the CDR3. CDR3 in DNA: TGTGCCAGCAGCTTCTCGACAGGGAGGGCTGAAGCTTTCTTT. Its protein product is CASSFSTGRAEAFF.

V gene TRBV19 combines with J gene TRBJ2-5; D ambiguous. The CDR3 extends over 17 amino acids. The V end lost 1 base, the J end lost 1 base, and 16 bases lay between the germline ends. Germline lookup yields CDR1 LNHDA and CDR2 SQIVND (reference sequence). The CDR3: CASSIASSKQLQETQYF. For the CDR3, the DNA is TGTGCCAGTAGTATAGCCTCCAGCAAGCAACTCCAAGAGACCCAGTACTTC.

The chain joins TRBV6-6 to TRBJ2-5; tentative D call: TRBD2 (6 bases). The CDR3 consists of 15 residues. Germline CDR1 is MNHNY and CDR2 is SVGAGI (reference sequence). V gave up 0 bases and J gave up 2 bases, with 10 bases separating them. CDR3 loop: CASSYSGGIQETQYF. The CDR3 DNA is TGTGCCAGCAGTTACTCGGGGGGAATACAAGAGACCCAGTACTTC.

This clone appeared a single time. V usage is TRBV11-3 and J usage is TRBJ2-3; D is unresolved. The CDR3 runs 13 residues. CDR1 is SGHNT and CDR2 is YENEEA in the germline V gene. V gave up 0 bases and J gave up 3 bases, with 4 bases separating them. CDR3 residues: CASSLDQTDTQYF. The CDR3 DNA follows: TGTGCCAGCAGCTTAGATCAGACAGATACGCAGTATTTT.

This clone turned up a few times. V gene TRBV18 combines with J gene TRBJ1-1; 10 bases are a match to TRBD1. The trim removed 3 bases at V and 3 bases at J, leaving 1 base unmatched. CDR1 is KGHSH, CDR2 LQKENI, per germline. The CDR3 loop spans 14 amino acids. CDR3 in amino acids: CASSPTGGDTEAFF. The CDR3 nucleotides read TGTGCCAGCTCACCGACAGGGGGCGACACTGAAGCTTTCTTT.

This chain connects TRBV6-5 to TRBJ2-3; 9 bases match TRBD1. Germline V lookup: CDR1 MNHEY, CDR2 SVGAGI. The CDR3 is 16 amino acids. J gave up 5 bases and V 2 bases, and 8 bases lay outside the gene matches. The CDR3 sequence: CASSYRRTGVGDTQYF. CDR3 DNA sequence: TGTGCCAGCAGTTACAGGAGGACAGGGGTGGGAGATACGCAGTATTTT.

This chain links TRBV30 with TRBJ1-5; D is unclear. The CDR3 spans 13 residues. Germline V lookup: CDR1 GTSNPN, CDR2 SVGIG (reference sequence). Between the trimmed V and J ends, which lost 1 base and 0 bases, there was a span of 4 bases. The CDR3 here is CAWSEGSNQPQHF. DNA for the CDR3: TGTGCCTGGAGTGAGGGTAGCAATCAGCCCCAGCATTTT.

The rearrangement uses TRBV6-5 and TRBJ1-2; 7 positions match TRBD1. Losses at the gene ends were 6 bases for V and 6 bases for J; bases not matched to a gene: 13. CDR1 is MNHEY and CDR2 is SVGAGI in the germline V gene. The CDR3 consists of 15 residues. The chain's CDR3 is CASSPPSGTANGYTF. The CDR3 nucleotides read TGTGCCAGCAGCCCCCCTTCCGGGACAGCTAATGGCTACACCTTC.

The V and J genes are TRBV27 and TRBJ2-3, with TRBD2 identical over 8 bases. The V and J ends lost 4 bases and 0 bases, in that order; junction bases with no gene match: 6. This CDR3 has 16 residues. The germline V gene encodes CDR1 MNHEY and CDR2 SMNVEV (reference sequence). The CDR3 bases are TGTGCCAGCAGTTGGTTGGGCGGGGGGAGCACAGATACGCAGTATTTT. Its protein product is CASSWLGGGSTDTQYF.

The chain links TRBV6-5 to TRBJ2-5; 9 bases are a match to TRBD1. Germline CDR1 MNHEY, CDR2 SVGAGI. The CDR3 consists of 14 residues. Trimming removed 8 bases from V and 4 bases from J; junction bases left unmatched: 8. CDR3 loop: CASLRQGERETQYF. CDR3 DNA sequence: TGTGCCAGCCTGCGACAGGGGGAGCGAGAGACCCAGTACTTC.

A single count supports this clone. This chain joins TRBV11-2 and TRBJ1-4; the D is unclear. The germline V gene has CDR1 SGHAT and CDR2 FQNNGV. The CDR3 runs 15 residues. V lost 3 bases, J lost 1 base, and 9 bases lay in between. Here the CDR3 reads CASSLGSRTNEKLFF. CDR3 nucleotides: TGTGCCAGCAGCTTGGGGTCGCGAACTAATGAAAAACTGTTTTTT.

The chain uses TRBV9 and TRBJ2-7; D unclear. Trimming removed 0 bases at V and 3 bases at J, with 10 bases between. This CDR3 comprises 14 residues. Germline V gene lookup returns CDR1 SGDLS and CDR2 YYNGEE. CDR3 in DNA: TGTGCCAGCAGCGTAGGAAGGGAAGGCTACGAGCAGTACTTC. It specifies CASSVGREGYEQYF.

The chain is built from TRBV10-3 and TRBJ1-6, with D perhaps TRBD1 (6 bases). Germline V CDR1 and CDR2: ENHRY, SYGVKD. This CDR3 comprises 13 residues. The V and J ends lost 3 bases and 8 bases respectively, with 8 bases between them. CDR3 coding DNA: TGTGCCATCAGTGATAAGGGGGATTCACCCCTCCACTTT. This translates into CAISDKGDSPLHF.

The chain links TRBV27 to TRBJ2-1; tentatively, D is TRBD2 (6 bases). The CDR3 totals 16 residues. Germline CDR1 and CDR2: MNHEY and SMNVEV (reference sequence). V lost 4 bases to trimming and J lost 0 bases, with 13 bases between them. CDR3 sequence (DNA): TGTGCCAGCAGTTATGGGGGGTCCTACTCCTACAATGAGCAGTTCTTC. Its protein is CASSYGGSYSYNEQFF.

The rearrangement links TRBV25-1 to TRBJ2-1; no firm D call. Germline V gene lookup returns CDR1 MGHDK and CDR2 SYGVNS. The CDR3 loop spans 13 amino acids. The V and J ends lost 3 bases and 9 bases respectively, with 12 bases between them. The CDR3 loop reads CASSDTLGIEQFF. CDR3 bases: TGTGCCAGCAGTGACACCTTAGGGATTGAGCAGTTCTTC. The entire variable domain, with the rest obtained from reference TRBV25-1 and TRBJ2-1, is as follows: EADIYQTPRYLVIGTGKKITLECSQTMGHDKMYWYQQDPGMELHLIHYSYGVNSTEKGDLSSESTVSRIRTEHFPLTLESARPSHTSQYLCASSDTLGIEQFFGPGTRLTVL.